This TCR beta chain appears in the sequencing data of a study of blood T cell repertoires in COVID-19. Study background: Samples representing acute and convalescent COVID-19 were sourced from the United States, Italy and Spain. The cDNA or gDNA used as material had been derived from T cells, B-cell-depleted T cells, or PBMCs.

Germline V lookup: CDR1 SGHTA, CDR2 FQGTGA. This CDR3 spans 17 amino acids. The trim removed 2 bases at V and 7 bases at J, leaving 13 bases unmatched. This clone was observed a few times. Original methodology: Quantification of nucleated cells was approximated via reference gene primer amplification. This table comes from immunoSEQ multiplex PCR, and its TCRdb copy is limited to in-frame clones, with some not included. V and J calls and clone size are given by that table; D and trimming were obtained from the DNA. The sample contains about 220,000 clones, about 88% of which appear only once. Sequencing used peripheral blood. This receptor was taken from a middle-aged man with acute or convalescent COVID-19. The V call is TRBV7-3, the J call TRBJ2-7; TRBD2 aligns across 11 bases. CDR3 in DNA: TGTGCCAGCAGCTTACTAGGACTAGCGGGTGTCAGGCGGGAGCAGTACTTC. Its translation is CASSLLGLAGVRREQYF. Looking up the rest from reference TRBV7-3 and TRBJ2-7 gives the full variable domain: GAGVSQTPSNKVTEKGKYVELRCDPISGHTALYWYRQSLGQGPEFLIYFQGTGAADDSGLPNDRFFAVRPEGSVSTLKIQRTERGDSAVYLCASSLLGLAGVRREQYFGPGTRLTVT.